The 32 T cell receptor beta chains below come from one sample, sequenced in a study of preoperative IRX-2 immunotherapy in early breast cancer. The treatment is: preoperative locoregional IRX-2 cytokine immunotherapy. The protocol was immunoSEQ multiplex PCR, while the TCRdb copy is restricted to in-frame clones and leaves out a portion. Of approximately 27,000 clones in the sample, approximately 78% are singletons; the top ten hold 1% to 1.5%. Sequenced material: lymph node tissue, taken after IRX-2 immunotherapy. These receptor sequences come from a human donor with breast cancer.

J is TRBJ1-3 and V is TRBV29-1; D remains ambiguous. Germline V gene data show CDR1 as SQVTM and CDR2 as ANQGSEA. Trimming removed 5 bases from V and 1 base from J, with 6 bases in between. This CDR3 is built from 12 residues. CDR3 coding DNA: TGCAGCGTTAGCCTTTCTGGAAACACCATATATTTT. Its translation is CSVSLSGNTIYF.

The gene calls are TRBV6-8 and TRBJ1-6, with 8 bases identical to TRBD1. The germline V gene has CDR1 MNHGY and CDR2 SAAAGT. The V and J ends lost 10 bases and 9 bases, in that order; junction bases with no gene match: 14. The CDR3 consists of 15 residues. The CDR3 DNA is TGTGCCACCAACGAGCGGGGCAGGGGGCCTTCACCCCTCCACTTT. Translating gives CATNERGRGPSPLHF.

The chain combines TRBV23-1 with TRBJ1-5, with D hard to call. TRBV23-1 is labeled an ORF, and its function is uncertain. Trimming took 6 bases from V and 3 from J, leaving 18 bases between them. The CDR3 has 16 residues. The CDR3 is CASSLKDQSFNQPQHF. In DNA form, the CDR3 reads TGCGCCAGCAGCCTAAAAGATCAATCTTTCAATCAGCCCCAGCATTTT.

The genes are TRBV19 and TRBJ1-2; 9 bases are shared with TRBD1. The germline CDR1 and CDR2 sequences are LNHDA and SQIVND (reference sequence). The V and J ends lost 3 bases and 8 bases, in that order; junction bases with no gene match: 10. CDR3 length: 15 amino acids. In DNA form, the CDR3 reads TGTGCCAGTAGTATCGCGGGGGACAGGGTAAGAGGCTACACCTTC. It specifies CASSIAGDRVRGYTF. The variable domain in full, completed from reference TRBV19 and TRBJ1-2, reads DGGITQSPKYLFRKEGQNVTLSCEQNLNHDAMYWYRQDPGQGLRLIYYSQIVNDFQKGDIAEGYSVSREKKESFPLTVTSAQKNPTAFYLCASSIAGDRVRGYTFGSGTRLTVV.

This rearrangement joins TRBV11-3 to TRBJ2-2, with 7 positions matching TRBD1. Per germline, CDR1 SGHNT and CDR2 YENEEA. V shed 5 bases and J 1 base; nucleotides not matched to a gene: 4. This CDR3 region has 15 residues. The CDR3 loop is CASSPWTGNTGELFF. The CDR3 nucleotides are TGTGCCAGCAGCCCGTGGACAGGGAACACCGGGGAGCTGTTTTTT.

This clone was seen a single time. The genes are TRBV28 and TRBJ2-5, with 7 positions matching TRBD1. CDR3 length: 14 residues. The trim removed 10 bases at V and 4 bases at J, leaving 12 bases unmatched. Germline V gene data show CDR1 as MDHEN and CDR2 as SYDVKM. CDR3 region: CAIRGGHPPETQYF. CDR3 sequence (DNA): TGTGCCATCCGAGGGGGCCATCCTCCAGAGACCCAGTACTTC.

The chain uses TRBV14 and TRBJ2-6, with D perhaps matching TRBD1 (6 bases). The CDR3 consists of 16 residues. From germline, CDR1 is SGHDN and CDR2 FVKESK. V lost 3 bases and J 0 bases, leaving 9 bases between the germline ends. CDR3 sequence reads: CASSQTGYSGANVLTF. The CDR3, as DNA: TGTGCCAGCAGCCAGACAGGTTACTCTGGGGCCAACGTCCTGACTTTC.

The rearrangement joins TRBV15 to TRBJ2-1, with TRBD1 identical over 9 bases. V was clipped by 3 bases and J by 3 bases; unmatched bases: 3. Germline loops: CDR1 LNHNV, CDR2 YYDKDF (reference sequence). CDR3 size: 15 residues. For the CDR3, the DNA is TGTGCCACCAGCAGGGACAGGGGTTTCTACAATGAGCAGTTCTTC. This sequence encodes CATSRDRGFYNEQFF.

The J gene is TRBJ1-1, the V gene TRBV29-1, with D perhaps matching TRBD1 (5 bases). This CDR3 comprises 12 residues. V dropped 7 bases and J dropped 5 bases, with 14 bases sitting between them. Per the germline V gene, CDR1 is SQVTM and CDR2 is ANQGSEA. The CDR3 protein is CSAGTPGTEAFF. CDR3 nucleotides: TGCAGCGCCGGGACCCCGGGGACTGAAGCTTTCTTT.

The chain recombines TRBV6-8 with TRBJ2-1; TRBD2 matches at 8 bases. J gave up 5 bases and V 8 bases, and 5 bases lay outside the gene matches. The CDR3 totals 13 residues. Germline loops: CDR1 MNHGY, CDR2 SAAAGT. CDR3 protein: CASDWRGDNEQFF. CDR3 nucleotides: TGTGCCAGCGATTGGCGGGGGGACAATGAGCAGTTCTTC.

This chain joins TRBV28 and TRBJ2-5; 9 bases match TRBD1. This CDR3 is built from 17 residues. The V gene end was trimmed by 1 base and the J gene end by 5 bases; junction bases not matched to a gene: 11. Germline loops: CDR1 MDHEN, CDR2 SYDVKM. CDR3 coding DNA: TGTGCCAGCAGTTTATCTCAACAGGGGGCTCACTGGGAGACCCAGTACTTC. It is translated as CASSLSQQGAHWETQYF.

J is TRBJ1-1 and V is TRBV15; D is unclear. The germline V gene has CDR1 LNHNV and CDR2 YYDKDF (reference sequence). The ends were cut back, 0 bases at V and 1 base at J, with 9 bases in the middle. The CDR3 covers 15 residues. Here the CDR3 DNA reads TGTGCCACCAGCAGAGATAGGATGGGGAACACTGAAGCTTTCTTT. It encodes CATSRDRMGNTEAFF. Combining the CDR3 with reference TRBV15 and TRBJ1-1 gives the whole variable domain DAMVIQNPRYQVTQFGKPVTLSCSQTLNHNVMYWYQQKSSQAPKLLFHYYDKDFNNEADTPDNFQSRRPNTSFCFLDIRSPGLGDTAMYLCATSRDRMGNTEAFFGQGTRLTVV.

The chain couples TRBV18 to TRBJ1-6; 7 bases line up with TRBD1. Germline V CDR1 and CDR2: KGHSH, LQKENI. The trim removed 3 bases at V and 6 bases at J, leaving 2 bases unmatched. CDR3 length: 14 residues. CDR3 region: CASSPTGSNSPLHF. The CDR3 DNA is TGTGCCAGCTCACCGACAGGGTCTAATTCACCCCTCCACTTT.

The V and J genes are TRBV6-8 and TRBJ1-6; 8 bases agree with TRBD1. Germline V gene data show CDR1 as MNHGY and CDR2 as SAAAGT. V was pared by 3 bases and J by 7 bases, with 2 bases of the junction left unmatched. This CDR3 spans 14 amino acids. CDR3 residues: CASSYDRGNSPLHF. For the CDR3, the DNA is TGTGCCAGCAGTTATGACAGGGGAAATTCACCCCTCCACTTT.

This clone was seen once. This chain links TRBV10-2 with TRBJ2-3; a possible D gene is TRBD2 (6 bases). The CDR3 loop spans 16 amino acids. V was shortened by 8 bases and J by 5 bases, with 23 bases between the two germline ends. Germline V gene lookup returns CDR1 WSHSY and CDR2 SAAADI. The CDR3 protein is CASGWGVSLSIDTQYF. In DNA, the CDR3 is TGCGCCAGCGGATGGGGGGTCAGCCTATCCATAGATACGCAGTATTTT.

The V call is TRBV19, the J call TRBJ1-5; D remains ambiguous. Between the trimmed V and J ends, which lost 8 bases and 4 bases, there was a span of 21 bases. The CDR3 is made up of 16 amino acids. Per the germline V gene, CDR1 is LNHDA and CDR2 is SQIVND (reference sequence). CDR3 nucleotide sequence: TGTGCCAGTGGGCGCAGAGAAAAATTAATTAATCAGCCCCAGCATTTT. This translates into CASGRREKLINQPQHF. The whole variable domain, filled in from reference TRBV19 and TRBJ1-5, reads DGGITQSPKYLFRKEGQNVTLSCEQNLNHDAMYWYRQDPGQGLRLIYYSQIVNDFQKGDIAEGYSVSREKKESFPLTVTSAQKNPTAFYLCASGRREKLINQPQHFGDGTRLSIL.

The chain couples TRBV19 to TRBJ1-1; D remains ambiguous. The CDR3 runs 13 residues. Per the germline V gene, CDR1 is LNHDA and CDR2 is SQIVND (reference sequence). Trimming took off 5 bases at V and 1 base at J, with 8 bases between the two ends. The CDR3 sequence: CASSSRQNTEAFF. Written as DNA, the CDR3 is TGTGCCAGTAGTTCTCGACAGAACACTGAAGCTTTCTTT.

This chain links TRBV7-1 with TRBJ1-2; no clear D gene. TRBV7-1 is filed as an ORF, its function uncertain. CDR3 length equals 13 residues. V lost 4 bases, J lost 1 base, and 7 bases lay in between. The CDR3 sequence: CASSFLVNYGYTF. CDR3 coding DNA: TGTGCCAGCAGCTTTCTGGTTAACTATGGCTACACCTTC.

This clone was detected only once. This CDR3 is CAWSVLGFNTEAFF. The CDR3 DNA follows: TGTGCCTGGAGTGTACTGGGGTTTAACACTGAAGCTTTCTTT. The chain carries TRBV30 and TRBJ1-1, with D unclear. V was trimmed by 0 bases and J by 2 bases, leaving 10 bases between them. CDR3 size: 14 residues. CDR1 is GTSNPN, CDR2 SVGIG, per germline (reference sequence).

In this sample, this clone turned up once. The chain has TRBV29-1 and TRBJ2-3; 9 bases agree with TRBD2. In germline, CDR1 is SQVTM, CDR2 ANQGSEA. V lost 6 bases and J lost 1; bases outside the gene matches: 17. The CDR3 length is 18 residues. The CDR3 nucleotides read TGCAGCGTGAGGGTTAAGTTAGCGGGGGAGCCGGGCACAGATACGCAGTATTTT. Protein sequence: CSVRVKLAGEPGTDTQYF.

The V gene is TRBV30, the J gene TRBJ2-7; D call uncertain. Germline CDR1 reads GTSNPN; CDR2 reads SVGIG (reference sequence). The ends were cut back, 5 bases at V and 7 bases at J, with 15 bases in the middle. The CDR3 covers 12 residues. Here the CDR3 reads CAWGRAGGEQYF. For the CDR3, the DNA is TGTGCCTGGGGTCGAGCAGGTGGGGAGCAGTACTTC.

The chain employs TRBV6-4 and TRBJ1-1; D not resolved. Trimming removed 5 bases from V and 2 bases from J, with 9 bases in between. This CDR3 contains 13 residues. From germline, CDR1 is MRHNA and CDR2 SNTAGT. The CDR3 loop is CASSYQVNTEAFF. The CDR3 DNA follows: TGTGCCAGCAGTTACCAAGTTAACACTGAAGCTTTCTTT.

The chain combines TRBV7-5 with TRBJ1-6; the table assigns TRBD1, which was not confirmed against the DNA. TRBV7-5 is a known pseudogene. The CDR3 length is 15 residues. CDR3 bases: TGTGCCAGCAGCTCCCAGGGGGTCTATAATTCACCCCTCCACTTT. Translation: CASSSQGVYNSPLHF.

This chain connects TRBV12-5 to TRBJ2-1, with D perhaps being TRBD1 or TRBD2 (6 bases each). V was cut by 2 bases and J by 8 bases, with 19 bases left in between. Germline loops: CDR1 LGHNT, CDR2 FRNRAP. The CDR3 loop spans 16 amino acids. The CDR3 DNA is TGTGCTAGTGGTTTGCAGATAGGGGGGCCCGGGGATGAGCAGTTCTTC. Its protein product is CASGLQIGGPGDEQFF.

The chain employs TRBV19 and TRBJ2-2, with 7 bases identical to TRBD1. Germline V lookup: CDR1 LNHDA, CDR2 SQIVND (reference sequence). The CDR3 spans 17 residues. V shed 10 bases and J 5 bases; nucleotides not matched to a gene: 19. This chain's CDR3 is CATKKKQGGGTTGELFF. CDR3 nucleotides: TGTGCCACCAAAAAAAAACAAGGGGGCGGAACAACCGGGGAGCTGTTTTTT.

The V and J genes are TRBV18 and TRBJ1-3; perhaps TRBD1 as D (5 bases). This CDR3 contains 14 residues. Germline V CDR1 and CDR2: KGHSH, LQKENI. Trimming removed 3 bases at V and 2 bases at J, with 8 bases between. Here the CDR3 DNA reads TGTGCCAGCTCACCTGGGACTGCTGGAAACACCATATATTTT. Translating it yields CASSPGTAGNTIYF.

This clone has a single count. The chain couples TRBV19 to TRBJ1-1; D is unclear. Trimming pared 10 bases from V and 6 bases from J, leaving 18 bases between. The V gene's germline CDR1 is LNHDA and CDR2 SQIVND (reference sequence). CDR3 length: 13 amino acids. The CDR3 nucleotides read TGTGCCACCCGAGAGGTCGGATACCCTGAAGCTTTCTTT. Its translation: CATREVGYPEAFF.

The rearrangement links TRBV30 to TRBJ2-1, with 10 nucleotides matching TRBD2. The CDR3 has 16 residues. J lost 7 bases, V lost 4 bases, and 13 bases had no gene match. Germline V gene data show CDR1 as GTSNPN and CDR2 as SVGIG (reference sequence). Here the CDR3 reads CAWKGLGAGGPNEQFF. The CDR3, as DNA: TGTGCCTGGAAAGGGTTAGGAGCGGGGGGGCCAAATGAGCAGTTCTTC.

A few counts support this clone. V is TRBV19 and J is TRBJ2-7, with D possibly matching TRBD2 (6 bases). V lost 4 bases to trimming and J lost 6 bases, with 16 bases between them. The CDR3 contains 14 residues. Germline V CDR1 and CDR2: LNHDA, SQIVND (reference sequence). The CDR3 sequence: CASSKPRDGSEQYF. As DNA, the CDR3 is TGTGCCAGTAGTAAACCACGGGACGGGAGCGAGCAGTACTTC.

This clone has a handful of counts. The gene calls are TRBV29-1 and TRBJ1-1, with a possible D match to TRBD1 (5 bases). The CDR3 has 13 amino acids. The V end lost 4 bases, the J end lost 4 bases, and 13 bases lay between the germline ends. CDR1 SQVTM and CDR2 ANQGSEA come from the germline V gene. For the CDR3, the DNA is TGCAGCGTTGGGGACTTTCTAAGCACTGAAGCTTTCTTT. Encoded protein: CSVGDFLSTEAFF.

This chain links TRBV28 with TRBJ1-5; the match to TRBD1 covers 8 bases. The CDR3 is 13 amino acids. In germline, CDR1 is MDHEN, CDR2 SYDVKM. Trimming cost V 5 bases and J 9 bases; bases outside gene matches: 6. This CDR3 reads CASSPGGPRPQHF. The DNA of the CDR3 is TGTGCCAGCAGTCCAGGGGGCCCGAGGCCCCAGCATTTT.

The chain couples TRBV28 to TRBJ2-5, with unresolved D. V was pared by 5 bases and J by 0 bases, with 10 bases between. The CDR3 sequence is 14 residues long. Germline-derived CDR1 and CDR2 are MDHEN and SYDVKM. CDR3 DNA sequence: TGTGCCAGCAGTACCCCTGCCTACCAAGAGACCCAGTACTTC. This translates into CASSTPAYQETQYF.